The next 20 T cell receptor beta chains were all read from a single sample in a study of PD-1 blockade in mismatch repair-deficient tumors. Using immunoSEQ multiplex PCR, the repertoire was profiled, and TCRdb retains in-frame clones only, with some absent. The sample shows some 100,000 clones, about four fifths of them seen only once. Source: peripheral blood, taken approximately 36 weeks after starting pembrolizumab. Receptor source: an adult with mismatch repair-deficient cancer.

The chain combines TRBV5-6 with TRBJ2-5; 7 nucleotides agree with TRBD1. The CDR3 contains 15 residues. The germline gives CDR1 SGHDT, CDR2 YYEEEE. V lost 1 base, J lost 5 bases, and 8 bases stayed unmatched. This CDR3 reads CASSLLDRVLETQYF. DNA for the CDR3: TGTGCCAGCAGCTTGCTTGACAGGGTATTGGAGACCCAGTACTTC.

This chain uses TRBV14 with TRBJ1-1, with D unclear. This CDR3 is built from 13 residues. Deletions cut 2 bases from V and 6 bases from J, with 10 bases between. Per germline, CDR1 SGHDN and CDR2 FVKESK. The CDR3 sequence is CASSQPSIAEAFF. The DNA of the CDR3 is TGTGCCAGCAGCCAACCCTCCATCGCTGAAGCTTTCTTT.

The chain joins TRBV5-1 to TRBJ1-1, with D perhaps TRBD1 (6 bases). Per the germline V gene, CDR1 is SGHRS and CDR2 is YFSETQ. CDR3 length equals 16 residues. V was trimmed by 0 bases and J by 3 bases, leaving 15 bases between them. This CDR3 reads CASSLGRQVGYTEAFF. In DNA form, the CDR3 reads TGCGCCAGCAGCTTGGGGCGACAGGTTGGATACACTGAAGCTTTCTTT.

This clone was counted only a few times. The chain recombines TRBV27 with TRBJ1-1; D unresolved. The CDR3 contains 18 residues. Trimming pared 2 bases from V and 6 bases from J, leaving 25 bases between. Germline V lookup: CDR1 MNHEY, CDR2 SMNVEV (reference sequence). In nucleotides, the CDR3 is TGTGCCAGCAGTTTAGACCCCGTGTTGACCTTGGCGGACCCTGAAGCTTTCTTT. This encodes CASSLDPVLTLADPEAFF.

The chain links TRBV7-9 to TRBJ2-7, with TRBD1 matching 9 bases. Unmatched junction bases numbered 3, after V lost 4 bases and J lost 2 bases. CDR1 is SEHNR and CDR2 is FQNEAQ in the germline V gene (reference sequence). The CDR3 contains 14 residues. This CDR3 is CASSSNRGPYEQYF. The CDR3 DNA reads TGTGCCAGCAGCTCCAACAGGGGGCCCTACGAGCAGTACTTC.

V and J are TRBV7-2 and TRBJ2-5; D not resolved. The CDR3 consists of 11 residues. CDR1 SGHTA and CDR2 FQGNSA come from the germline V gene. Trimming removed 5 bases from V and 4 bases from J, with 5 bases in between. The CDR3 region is CASSTRETQYF. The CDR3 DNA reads TGTGCCAGCAGCACCCGAGAGACCCAGTACTTC.

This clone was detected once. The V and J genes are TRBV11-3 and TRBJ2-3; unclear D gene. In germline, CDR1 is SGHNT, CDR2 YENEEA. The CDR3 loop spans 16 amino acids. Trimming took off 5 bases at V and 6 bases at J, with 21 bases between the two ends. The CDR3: CASSATWTRTGDTQYF. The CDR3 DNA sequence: TGTGCCAGCAGCGCAACTTGGACCCGTACTGGGGATACGCAGTATTTT.

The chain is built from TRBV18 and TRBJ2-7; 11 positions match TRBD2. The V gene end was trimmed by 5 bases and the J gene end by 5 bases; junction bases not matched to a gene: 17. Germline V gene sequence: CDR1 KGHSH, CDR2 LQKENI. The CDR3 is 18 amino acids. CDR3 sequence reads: CASSSRRLAGTLDDEQYF. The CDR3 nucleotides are TGTGCCAGCTCATCCCGCCGACTAGCGGGGACACTAGACGACGAGCAGTACTTC.

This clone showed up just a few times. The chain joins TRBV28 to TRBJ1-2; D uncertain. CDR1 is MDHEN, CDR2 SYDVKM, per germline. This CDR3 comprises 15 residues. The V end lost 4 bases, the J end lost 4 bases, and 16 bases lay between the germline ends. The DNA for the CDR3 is TGTGCCAGCAGTTCCCCCCCTCTCTCAACCTATGGCTACACCTTC. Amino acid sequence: CASSSPPLSTYGYTF.

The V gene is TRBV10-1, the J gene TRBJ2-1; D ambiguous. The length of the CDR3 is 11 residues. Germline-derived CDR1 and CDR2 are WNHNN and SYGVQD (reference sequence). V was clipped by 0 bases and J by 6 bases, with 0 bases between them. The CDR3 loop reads CASSESNEQFF. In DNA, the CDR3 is TGCGCCAGCAGTGAGTCCAATGAGCAGTTCTTC.

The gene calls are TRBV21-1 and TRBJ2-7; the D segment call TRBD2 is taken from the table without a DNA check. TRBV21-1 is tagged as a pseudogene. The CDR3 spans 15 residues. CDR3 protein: CASSNTTSGSYEQYF. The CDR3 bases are TGTGCCAGCAGCAACACGACTAGCGGATCCTACGAGCAGTACTTC.

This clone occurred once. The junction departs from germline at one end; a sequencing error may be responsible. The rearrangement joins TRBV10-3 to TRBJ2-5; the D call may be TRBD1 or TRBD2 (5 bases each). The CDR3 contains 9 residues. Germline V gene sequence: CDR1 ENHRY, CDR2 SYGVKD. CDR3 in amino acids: CAVRDREYF. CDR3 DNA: TGTGCCGTCAGGGACCGAGAGTACTTC.

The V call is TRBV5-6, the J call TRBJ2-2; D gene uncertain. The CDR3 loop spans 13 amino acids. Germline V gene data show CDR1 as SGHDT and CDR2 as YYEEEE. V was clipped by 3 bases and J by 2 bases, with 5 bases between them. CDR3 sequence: CASSSYNTGELFF. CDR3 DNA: TGTGCCAGCAGCTCATATAACACCGGGGAGCTGTTTTTT. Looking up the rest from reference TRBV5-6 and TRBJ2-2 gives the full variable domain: DAGVTQSPTHLIKTRGQQVTLRCSPKSGHDTVSWYQQALGQGPQFIFQYYEEEERQRGNFPDRFSGHQFPNYSSELNVNALLLGDSALYLCASSSYNTGELFFGEGSRLTVL.

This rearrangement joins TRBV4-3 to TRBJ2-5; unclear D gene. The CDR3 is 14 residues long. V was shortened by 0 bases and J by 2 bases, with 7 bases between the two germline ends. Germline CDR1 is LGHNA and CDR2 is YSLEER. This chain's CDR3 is CASSQDSRQETQYF. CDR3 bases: TGCGCCAGCAGCCAAGATAGCAGGCAAGAGACCCAGTACTTC.

In DNA, the CDR3 is TGTGCCAGCAGCCCGGACAGGCTGGAAGACACTGAAGCTTTCTTT. It translates to CASSPDRLEDTEAFF. The chain is built from TRBV7-2 and TRBJ1-1, with 7 bases fitting TRBD1. J lost 3 bases, V lost 5 bases, and 9 bases had no gene match. Germline V gene sequence: CDR1 SGHTA, CDR2 FQGNSA. The CDR3 length is 15 residues.

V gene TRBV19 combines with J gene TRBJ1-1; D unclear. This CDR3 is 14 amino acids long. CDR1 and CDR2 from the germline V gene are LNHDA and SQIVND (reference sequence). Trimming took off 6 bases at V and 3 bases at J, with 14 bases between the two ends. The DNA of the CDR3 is TGTGCCAGTAGCCAAGGGAGATCGGACACTGAAGCTTTCTTT. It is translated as CASSQGRSDTEAFF.

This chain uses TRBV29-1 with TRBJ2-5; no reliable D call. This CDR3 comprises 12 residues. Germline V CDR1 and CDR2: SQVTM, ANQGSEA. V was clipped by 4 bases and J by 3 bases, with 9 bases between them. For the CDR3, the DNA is TGCAGCGTTGGATCCAGCGAAGAGACCCAGTACTTC. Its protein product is CSVGSSEETQYF.

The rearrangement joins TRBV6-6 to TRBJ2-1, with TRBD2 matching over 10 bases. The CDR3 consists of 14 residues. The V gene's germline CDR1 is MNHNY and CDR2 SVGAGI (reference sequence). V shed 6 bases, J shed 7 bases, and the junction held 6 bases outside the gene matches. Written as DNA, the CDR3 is TGTGCCAGCAGCCCGGGACTAGCGCCTAATGAGCAGTTCTTC. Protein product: CASSPGLAPNEQFF.

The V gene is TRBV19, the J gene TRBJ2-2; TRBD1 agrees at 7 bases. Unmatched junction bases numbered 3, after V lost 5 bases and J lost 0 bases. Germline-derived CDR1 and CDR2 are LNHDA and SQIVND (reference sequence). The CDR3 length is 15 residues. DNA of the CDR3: TGTGCCAGTAGTTCCGGGACAGCGAACACCGGGGAGCTGTTTTTT. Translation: CASSSGTANTGELFF.

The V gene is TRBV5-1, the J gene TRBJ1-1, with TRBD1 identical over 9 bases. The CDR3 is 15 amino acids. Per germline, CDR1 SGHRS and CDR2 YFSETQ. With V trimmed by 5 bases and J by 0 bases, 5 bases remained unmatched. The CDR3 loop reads CASRDGQGLNTEAFF. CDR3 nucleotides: TGCGCCAGCAGAGACGGACAGGGGTTGAACACTGAAGCTTTCTTT.